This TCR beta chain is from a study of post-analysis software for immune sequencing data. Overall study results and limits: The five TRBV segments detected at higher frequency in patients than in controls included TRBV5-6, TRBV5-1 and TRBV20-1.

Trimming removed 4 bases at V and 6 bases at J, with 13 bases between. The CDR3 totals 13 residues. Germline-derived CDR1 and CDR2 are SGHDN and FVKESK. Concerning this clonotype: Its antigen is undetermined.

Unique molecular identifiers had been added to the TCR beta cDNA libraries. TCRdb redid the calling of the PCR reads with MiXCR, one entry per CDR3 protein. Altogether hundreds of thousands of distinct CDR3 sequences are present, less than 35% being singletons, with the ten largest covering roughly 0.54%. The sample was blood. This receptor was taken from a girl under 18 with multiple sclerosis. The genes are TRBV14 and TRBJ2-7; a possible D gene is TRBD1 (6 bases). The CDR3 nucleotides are TGTGCCAGCAGCCGAACAGGGCAAGCCGAGCAGTACTTC. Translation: CASSRTGQAEQYF.